This T cell receptor beta chain was sequenced in a study of blood T cell repertoires in COVID-19. Across the study: From the United States, Italy and Spain came samples of acute and convalescent COVID-19. From T cells, B-cell-depleted T cells, or PBMCs came the material, which was cDNA or gDNA.

Original analysis: The authors estimated nucleated cell counts from reference gene primer amplification. The data were produced by immunoSEQ multiplex PCR, yet TCRdb's version contains in-frame clones alone and is incomplete. V and J calls and clone size follow that table, whereas D and trimming were derived from the DNA. The sample holds about 49,000 clones, 87% seen once. This CDR3 is built from 15 residues. Losses at the gene ends were 2 bases for V and 3 bases for J; bases not matched to a gene: 10. Per the germline V gene, CDR1 is SQVTM and CDR2 is ANQGSEA. This receptor was identified in a woman of 80 years or more with COVID-19, enrolled during active disease. The chain couples TRBV29-1 to TRBJ2-7; TRBD2 agrees at 7 bases. The sample consisted of peripheral blood. Here the CDR3 DNA reads TGCAGCGTTGAAAATGGAAGGAGCGGGAACTACGAGCAGTACTTC. Protein sequence: CSVENGRSGNYEQYF.